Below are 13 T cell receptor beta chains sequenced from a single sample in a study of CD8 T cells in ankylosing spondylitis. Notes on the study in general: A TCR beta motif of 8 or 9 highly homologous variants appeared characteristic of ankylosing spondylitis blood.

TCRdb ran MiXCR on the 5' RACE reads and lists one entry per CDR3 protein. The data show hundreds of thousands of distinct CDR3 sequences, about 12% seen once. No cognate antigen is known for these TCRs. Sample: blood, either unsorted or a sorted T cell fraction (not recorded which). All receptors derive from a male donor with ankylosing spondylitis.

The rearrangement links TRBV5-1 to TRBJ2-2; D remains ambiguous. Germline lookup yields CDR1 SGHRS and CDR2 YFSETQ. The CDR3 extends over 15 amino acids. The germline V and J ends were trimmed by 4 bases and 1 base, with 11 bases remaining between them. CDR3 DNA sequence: TGCGCCAGCAGCCCGACCCCCAAGAACACCGGGGAGCTGTTTTTT. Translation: CASSPTPKNTGELFF.

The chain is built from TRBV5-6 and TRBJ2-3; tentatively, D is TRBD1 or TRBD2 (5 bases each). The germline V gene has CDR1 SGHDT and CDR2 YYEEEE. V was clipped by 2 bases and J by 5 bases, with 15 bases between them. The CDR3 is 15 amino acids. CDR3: CASSFPGPSQDTQYF. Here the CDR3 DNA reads TGTGCCAGCAGCTTCCCGGGACCCAGTCAAGATACGCAGTATTTT.

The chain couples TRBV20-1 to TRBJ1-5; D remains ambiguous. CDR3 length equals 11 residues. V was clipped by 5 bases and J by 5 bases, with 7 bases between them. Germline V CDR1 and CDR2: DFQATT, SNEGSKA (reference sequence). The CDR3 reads CSAVQDQPQHF. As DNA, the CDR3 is TGCAGTGCTGTGCAAGATCAGCCCCAGCATTTT.

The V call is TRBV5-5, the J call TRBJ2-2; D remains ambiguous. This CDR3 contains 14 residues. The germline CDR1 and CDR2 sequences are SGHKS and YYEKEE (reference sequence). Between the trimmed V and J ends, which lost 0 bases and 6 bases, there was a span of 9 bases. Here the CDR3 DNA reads TGTGCCAGCAGCTTGGAGATGGGTTCCGGGGAGCTGTTTTTT. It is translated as CASSLEMGSGELFF.

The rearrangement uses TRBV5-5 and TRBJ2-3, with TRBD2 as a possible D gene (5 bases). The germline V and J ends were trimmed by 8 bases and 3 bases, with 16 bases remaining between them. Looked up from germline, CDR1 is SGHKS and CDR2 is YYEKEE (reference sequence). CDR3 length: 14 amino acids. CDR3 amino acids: CASERRGITDTQYF. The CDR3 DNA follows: TGTGCCAGTGAGCGGCGCGGCATAACAGATACGCAGTATTTT.

CDR3 residues: CATSVIGQGYNEQFF. DNA of the CDR3: TGTGCCACCAGTGTTATAGGACAGGGGTACAATGAGCAGTTCTTC. The chain carries TRBV24-1 and TRBJ2-1; 9 bases map to TRBD1. V lost 5 bases and J lost 4; bases outside the gene matches: 5. The CDR3 is 15 residues long. Germline V gives CDR1 KGHDR, CDR2 SFDVKD.

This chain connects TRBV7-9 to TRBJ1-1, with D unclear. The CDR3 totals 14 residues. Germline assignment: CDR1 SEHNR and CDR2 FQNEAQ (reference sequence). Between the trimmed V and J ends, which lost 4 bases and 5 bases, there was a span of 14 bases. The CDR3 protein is CASSSVNGVTEAFF. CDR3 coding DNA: TGTGCCAGCAGCTCGGTGAACGGTGTGACTGAAGCTTTCTTT.

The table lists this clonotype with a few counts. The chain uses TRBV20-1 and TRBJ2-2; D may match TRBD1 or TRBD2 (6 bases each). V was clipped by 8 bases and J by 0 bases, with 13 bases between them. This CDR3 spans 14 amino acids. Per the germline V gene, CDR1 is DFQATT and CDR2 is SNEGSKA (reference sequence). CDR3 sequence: CSPSRGANTGELFF. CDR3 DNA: TGCAGTCCATCAAGGGGGGCGAACACCGGGGAGCTGTTTTTT.

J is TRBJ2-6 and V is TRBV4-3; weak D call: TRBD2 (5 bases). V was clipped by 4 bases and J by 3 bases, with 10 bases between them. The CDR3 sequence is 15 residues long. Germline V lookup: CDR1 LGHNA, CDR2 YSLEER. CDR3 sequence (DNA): TGCGCCAGCAGCCTCGGGGTGCTTGGGGCCAACGTCCTGACTTTC. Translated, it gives CASSLGVLGANVLTF.

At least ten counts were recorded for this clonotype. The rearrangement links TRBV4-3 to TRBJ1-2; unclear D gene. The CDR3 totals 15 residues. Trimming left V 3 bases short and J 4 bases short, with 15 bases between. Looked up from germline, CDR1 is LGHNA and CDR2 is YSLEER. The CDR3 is CASSQALSGFYGYTF. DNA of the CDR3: TGCGCCAGCAGCCAGGCCCTCAGCGGGTTCTATGGCTACACCTTC.

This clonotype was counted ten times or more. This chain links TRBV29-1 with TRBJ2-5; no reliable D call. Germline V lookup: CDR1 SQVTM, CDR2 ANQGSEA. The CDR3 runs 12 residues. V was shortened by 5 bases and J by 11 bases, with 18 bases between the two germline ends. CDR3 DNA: TGCAGCGTTATCCGACCTAGTAAGGTTCAGTACTTC. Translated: CSVIRPSKVQYF.

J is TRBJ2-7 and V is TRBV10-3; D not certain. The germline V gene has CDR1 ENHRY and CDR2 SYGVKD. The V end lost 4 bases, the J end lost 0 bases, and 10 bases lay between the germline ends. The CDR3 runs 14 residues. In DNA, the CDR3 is TGTGCCATCAGTGGGACGGAAAACTCCTACGAGCAGTACTTC. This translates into CAISGTENSYEQYF.

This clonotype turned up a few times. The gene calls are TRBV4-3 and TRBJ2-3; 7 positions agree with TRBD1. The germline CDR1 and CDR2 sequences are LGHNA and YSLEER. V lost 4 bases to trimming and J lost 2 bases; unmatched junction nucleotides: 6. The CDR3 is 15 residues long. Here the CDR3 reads CASSRGTEFTDTQYF. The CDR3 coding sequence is TGCGCCAGCAGCCGGGGGACAGAATTCACAGATACGCAGTATTTT.